The source of this TCR beta chain is a study of response to subunit inactivated influenza vaccine. A single record per CDR3 protein comes from TCRdb applying MiXCR to the RT-PCR reads. This sample has more than 700,000 distinct CDR3 sequences, with about 20% found just once. There are 12 residues in the CDR3. Germline lookup yields CDR1 DFQATT and CDR2 SNEGSKA (reference sequence). V lost 5 bases to trimming and J lost 1 base, with 5 bases between them. Concerning this clonotype: As yet, its antigen is unknown.

Study-wide results and limits: The authors suggested that every seasonal influenza vaccination recruits few new T cells.

V is TRBV20-1 and J is TRBJ1-4; D is undetermined. The clonotype originates from a man in his fifties who received an inactivated influenza vaccine. Sequenced here: PBMCs from blood, sampled about 5 days after vaccination. The CDR3 spells CSAAQTNEKLFF. CDR3 DNA sequence: TGCAGTGCTGCCCAAACTAATGAAAAACTGTTTTTT.